These 10 T cell receptor beta chains share one sample of origin, sequenced in a study of neurological immune-mediated disorders. Time point: longitudinal time-point 2. TCRdb passed the 5' RACE reads through MiXCR, listing each CDR3 protein once. Of about 80,000 distinct CDR3 sequences listed, more than 5% are singletons. Sequenced input: PBMCs. The receptors shown here come from a woman aged 55-70 years with multiple sclerosis.

The V gene is TRBV9, the J gene TRBJ1-1; possible D gene TRBD1, 6 bases. This CDR3 contains 15 residues. V lost 6 bases and J lost 0, with 15 bases in between. Per the germline V gene, CDR1 is SGDLS and CDR2 is YYNGEE. The CDR3 nucleotides read TGTGCCAGCACCCCCTTAGGACAGCTGAACACTGAAGCTTTCTTT. Protein sequence: CASTPLGQLNTEAFF.

The sample holds many counts of this clonotype. The chain couples TRBV2 to TRBJ2-5, with 13 bases matching TRBD2. V lost 5 bases and J lost 5; bases outside the gene matches: 14. There are 18 residues in the CDR3. Germline V CDR1 and CDR2: SNHLY, FYNNEI. This CDR3 reads CASSRPRGTSGVEETQYF. The CDR3 nucleotides are TGTGCCAGCAGTCGACCGAGAGGGACTAGCGGGGTTGAGGAGACCCAGTACTTC.

This clonotype was picked up many times. The chain carries TRBV10-3 and TRBJ2-7; perhaps D is TRBD1 or TRBD2 (5 bases each). The length of the CDR3 is 14 residues. Per germline, CDR1 ENHRY and CDR2 SYGVKD. V dropped 0 bases and J dropped 3 bases, with 9 bases sitting between them. CDR3 protein: CAISESSGRYEQYF. The CDR3 coding sequence is TGTGCCATCAGTGAGTCGTCGGGGCGCTACGAGCAGTACTTC.

This clonotype was counted at least ten times. The chain carries TRBV5-1 and TRBJ2-7, with 11 bases that match TRBD2. This CDR3 is 16 amino acids long. CDR1 is SGHRS and CDR2 is YFSETQ in the germline V gene. V trimming: 5 bases; J trimming: 5 bases; junction bases outside the gene matches: 12. CDR3 sequence: CASRLSQLAGGHEQYF. The CDR3, as DNA: TGCGCCAGCAGGTTGTCCCAGCTAGCGGGGGGCCACGAGCAGTACTTC.

This clonotype appeared many times. Written as DNA, the CDR3 is TGCAGTGCCCAGACTGGAAACACCATATATTTT. It translates to CSAQTGNTIYF. This chain joins TRBV20-1 and TRBJ1-3; no definite D call. V was shortened by 6 bases and J by 2 bases, with 5 bases between the two germline ends. CDR1 DFQATT and CDR2 SNEGSKA come from the germline V gene (reference sequence). The CDR3 runs to 11 residues.

This clonotype was seen at least ten times. The CDR3 is CAISDSGGRADTQYF. The DNA for the CDR3 is TGTGCCATCAGCGATAGCGGGGGGAGGGCAGATACGCAGTATTTT. The chain couples TRBV10-3 to TRBJ2-3; TRBD2 aligns across 10 bases. CDR1 and CDR2 (germline): ENHRY, SYGVKD. This CDR3 comprises 15 residues. The junction had 7 bases not matched to a gene; V was cut back by 6 bases and J by 4 bases.

This clonotype was recorded many times. The J gene is TRBJ1-5, the V gene TRBV20-1; 10 bases map to TRBD1. The CDR3 sequence is 14 residues long. CDR1 and CDR2 from the germline V gene are DFQATT and SNEGSKA (reference sequence). Trimming at V came to 6 bases and at J to 6 bases, leaving 8 bases not matched to a gene. The CDR3 reads CSAHPGTGVQPQHF. CDR3 DNA: TGCAGTGCCCATCCCGGGACAGGGGTTCAGCCCCAGCATTTT.

This clonotype showed up many times. The genes are TRBV5-5 and TRBJ1-2; weak D call: TRBD1 (5 bases). V gave up 3 bases and J gave up 3 bases, with 15 bases separating them. This CDR3 has 15 residues. In germline, CDR1 is SGHKS, CDR2 YYEKEE (reference sequence). The CDR3 reads CASSSAGTGDYGYTF. The CDR3 region has the DNA TGTGCCAGCAGCTCTGCCGGGACGGGCGACTATGGCTACACCTTC.

This clonotype appeared many times. This chain connects TRBV6-6 to TRBJ2-7; TRBD1 matches at 10 bases. Germline CDR1 reads MNHNY; CDR2 reads SVGAGI (reference sequence). J lost 6 bases, V lost 1 base, and 9 bases had no gene match. The CDR3 covers 16 residues. This CDR3 is CASSYFGQGDSSEQYF. For the CDR3, the DNA is TGTGCCAGCAGTTACTTCGGACAGGGGGACTCGAGCGAGCAGTACTTC.

This clonotype was picked up many times. The chain couples TRBV29-1 to TRBJ2-3; D may be TRBD1 (6 bases). Germline values: CDR1 SQVTM, CDR2 ANQGSEA. This CDR3 is built from 14 residues. V was trimmed by 4 bases and J by 5 bases, leaving 16 bases between them. The CDR3 bases are TGCAGCGTTGCCGGCCTGGGGGCCGTAGATACGCAGTATTTT. Protein sequence: CSVAGLGAVDTQYF.